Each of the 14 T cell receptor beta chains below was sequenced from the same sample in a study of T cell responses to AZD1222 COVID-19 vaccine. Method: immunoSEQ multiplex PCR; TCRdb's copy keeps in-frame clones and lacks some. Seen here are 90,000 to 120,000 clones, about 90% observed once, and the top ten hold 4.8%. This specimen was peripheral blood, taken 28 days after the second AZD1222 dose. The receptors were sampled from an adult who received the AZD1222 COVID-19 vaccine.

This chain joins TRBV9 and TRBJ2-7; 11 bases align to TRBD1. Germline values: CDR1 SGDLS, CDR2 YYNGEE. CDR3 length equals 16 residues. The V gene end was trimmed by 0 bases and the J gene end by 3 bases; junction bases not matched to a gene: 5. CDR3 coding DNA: TGTGCCAGCAGCGTAGGTGGGACAGGGGGTTTCTACGAGCAGTACTTC. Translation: CASSVGGTGGFYEQYF.

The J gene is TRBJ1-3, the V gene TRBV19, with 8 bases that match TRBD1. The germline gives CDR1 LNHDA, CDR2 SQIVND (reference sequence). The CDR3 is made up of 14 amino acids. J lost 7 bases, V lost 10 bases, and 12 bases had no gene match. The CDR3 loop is CATHGQGGGNTIYF. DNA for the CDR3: TGTGCCACACACGGACAGGGAGGAGGGAACACCATATATTTT.

The CDR3 DNA reads TGTGCCAGCTCACCAGTGCCTGCCGGTGGCAATCAGCCCCAGCATTTT. Its protein product is CASSPVPAGGNQPQHF. This chain joins TRBV18 and TRBJ1-5; D not certain. The CDR3 is 16 amino acids. From germline, CDR1 is KGHSH and CDR2 LQKENI. Trimming removed 2 bases at V and 2 bases at J, with 13 bases between.

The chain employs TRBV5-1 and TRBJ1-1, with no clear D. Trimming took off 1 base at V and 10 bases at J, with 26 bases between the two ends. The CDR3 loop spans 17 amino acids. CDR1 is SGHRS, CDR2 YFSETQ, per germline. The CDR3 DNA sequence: TGCGCCAGCAGCTTGTCCCCCCGCGGTGCCTCCAAATCGGTAGCTTTCTTT. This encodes CASSLSPRGASKSVAFF.

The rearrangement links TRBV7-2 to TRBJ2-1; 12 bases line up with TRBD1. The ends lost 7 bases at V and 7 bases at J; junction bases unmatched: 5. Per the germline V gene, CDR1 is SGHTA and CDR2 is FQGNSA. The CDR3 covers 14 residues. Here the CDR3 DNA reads TGTGCCAGCACCGCGGGACAGGGGGCAAATGAGCAGTTCTTC. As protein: CASTAGQGANEQFF.

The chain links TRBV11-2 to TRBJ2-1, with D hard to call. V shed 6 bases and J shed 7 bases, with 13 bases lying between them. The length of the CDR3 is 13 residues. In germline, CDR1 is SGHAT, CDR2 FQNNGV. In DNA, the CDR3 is TGTGCCAGCAGTACAAACGCAGCTAATGAGCAGTTCTTC. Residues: CASSTNAANEQFF.

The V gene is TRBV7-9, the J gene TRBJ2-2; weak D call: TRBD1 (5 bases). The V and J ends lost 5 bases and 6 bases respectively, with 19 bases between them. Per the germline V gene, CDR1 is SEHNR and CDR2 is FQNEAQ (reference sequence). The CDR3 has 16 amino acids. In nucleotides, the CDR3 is TGTGCCAGCAGCCCCACCCCGGACACATCATCCGGGGAGCTGTTTTTT. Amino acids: CASSPTPDTSSGELFF.

The CDR3 here is CASSLGNPRTDTQYF. The CDR3 DNA reads as TGTGCCAGCAGCTTGGGCAACCCCCGCACAGATACGCAGTATTTT. The chain joins TRBV5-8 to TRBJ2-3, with D uncertain. Germline values: CDR1 SGHTS, CDR2 YDEGEE. This CDR3 has 15 residues. Between the trimmed V and J ends, which lost 0 bases and 1 base, there was a span of 9 bases. The full variable domain, completed using reference TRBV5-8 and TRBJ2-3, is EAGVTQSPTHLIKTRGQQATLRCSPISGHTSVYWYQQALGLGLQFLLWYDEGEERNRGNFPPRFSGRQFPNYSSELNVNALELEDSALYLCASSLGNPRTDTQYFGPGTRLTVL.

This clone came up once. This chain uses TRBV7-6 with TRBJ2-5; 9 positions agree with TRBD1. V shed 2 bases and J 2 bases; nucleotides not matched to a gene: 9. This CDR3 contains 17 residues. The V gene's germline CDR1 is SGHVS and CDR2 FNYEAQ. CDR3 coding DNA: TGTGCCAGCAGCTTATCCCGGACAGGGGACCTTCAAGAGACCCAGTACTTC. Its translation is CASSLSRTGDLQETQYF.

In nucleotides, the CDR3 is TGTGCCAGCAGTGGACAGGGGGCTAACACTGAAGCTTTCTTT. The encoded protein is CASSGQGANTEAFF. The chain employs TRBV6-4 and TRBJ1-1; 10 positions agree with TRBD1. V gave up 4 bases and J gave up 2 bases; unmatched junction bases: 1. CDR3 size: 14 residues. Germline CDR1 and CDR2: MRHNA and SNTAGT.

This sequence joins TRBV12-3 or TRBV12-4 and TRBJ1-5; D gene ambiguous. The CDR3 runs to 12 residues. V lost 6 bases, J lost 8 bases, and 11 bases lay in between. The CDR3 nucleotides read TGTGCCAGCAGCCTCGGGGTCAAGCCCCAGCATTTT. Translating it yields CASSLGVKPQHF.

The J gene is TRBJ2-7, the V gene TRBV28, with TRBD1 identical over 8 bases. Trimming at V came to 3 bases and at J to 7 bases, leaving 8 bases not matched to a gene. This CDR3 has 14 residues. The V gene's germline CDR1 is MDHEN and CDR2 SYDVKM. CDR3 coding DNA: TGTGCCAGCAGTTTTGGGACAGGCCTAAAAGAGCAGTACTTC. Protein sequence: CASSFGTGLKEQYF.

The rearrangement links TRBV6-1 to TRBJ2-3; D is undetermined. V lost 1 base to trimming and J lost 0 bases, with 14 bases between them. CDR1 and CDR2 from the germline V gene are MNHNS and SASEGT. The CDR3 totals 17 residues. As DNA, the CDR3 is TGTGCCAGCAGTGAAGGAAACACTTTCCGGAGCACAGATACGCAGTATTTT. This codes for CASSEGNTFRSTDTQYF.

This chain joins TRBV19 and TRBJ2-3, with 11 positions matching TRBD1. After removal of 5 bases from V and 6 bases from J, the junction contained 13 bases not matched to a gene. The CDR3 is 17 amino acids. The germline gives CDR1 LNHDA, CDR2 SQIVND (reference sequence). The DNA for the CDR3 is TGTGCCAGTAGTCCCGCCGGGACAGGGGGATCAAGGGATACGCAGTATTTT. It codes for CASSPAGTGGSRDTQYF.